This T cell receptor (beta chain) was identified in a study of monozygotic twins with cystic fibrosis. At the level of the study: Libraries were built from three micrograms of fragmented DNA using about 14 PCR cycles. General study findings and limits: Co-twins had the most similar V usage for 13 of 16 pairs, J for 8. In this small cohort, shared CDR3 numbers showed no association with age, concordance or disease severity. Unrelated CF individuals shared fewer identical clonotypes than monozygotic CF twins.

Only in-frame clones appear in the TCRdb table, and some are missing; sequencing was by immunoSEQ multiplex PCR. The data show fewer than 25,000 clones, roughly 89% seen once. With respect to this clone: The antigen remains undetermined.

Germline CDR1 and CDR2: SGHRS and YFSETQ. This CDR3 spans 15 amino acids. Trimming took 1 base from V and 2 from J, leaving 12 bases between them. This TCR was sampled from a woman aged 30 to 39 with cystic fibrosis. The rearrangement joins TRBV5-1 to TRBJ2-5; tentatively, D is TRBD2 (6 bases). The material sequenced was blood. The CDR3 protein is CASSLYGGPQETQYF. The CDR3 DNA sequence: TGCGCCAGCAGCTTGTACGGGGGACCACAAGAGACCCAGTACTTC.